This T cell receptor (beta chain) came from a study of identical twins. General study results and limits: In cord blood, abundant beta clonotypes had fewer insertions; memory showed no trend.

This clonotype has just a few counts. Its target is unknown. TCRdb reprocessed the 5' RACE reads with MiXCR, giving one entry per CDR3 protein. The sample includes some 690,000 distinct CDR3 sequences, around 20% of them seen just once. The V end lost 5 bases, the J end lost 6 bases, and 8 bases lay between the germline ends. The CDR3 totals 12 residues. The same sample was also used in a study of T cells expressing NK-cell markers. That work contributes: Seven donors tested HCMV-seropositive and one tested seronegative among the eight sequenced. There were a handful of donors in whom these clonotypes also led the CD3+CD56-NKG2C+ fraction.

V usage is TRBV12-3 or TRBV12-4 and J usage is TRBJ1-5; D is ambiguous. Sequenced input: PBMCs. This TCR was recovered from a woman between 18 and 29 years old in good health. The CDR3 bases are TGTGCCAGCAGTCCTACCGTTCAGCCCCAGCATTTT. Translation gives CASSPTVQPQHF.